The T cell receptor beta chain under discussion was sequenced for a study of blood T cell repertoires in COVID-19. For the study at large: T cells, B-cell-depleted T cells, or PBMCs supplied cDNA or gDNA.

Profiling relied on immunoSEQ multiplex PCR, and the TCRdb table lists in-frame clones only, not all of them. The sample lists about 35,000 clones; over 60% were seen once. The CDR3 has 15 residues. The germline gives CDR1 LGHDT, CDR2 YNNKEL (reference sequence). V gave up 4 bases and J gave up 4 bases, with 16 bases separating them. This TCR was sampled from a human donor in a cohort sampled during active COVID-19. The sample taken for sequencing was peripheral blood. This sequence joins TRBV3-1 (or the pseudogene TRBV3-2) and TRBJ2-5; D gene ambiguous. The chain's CDR3 is CASSPRRLDSETQYF. CDR3 in DNA: TGTGCCAGCAGCCCCCGACGGCTAGACTCAGAGACCCAGTACTTC.